This TCR beta chain was identified in a study of T-cell reconstitution after alpha-beta-depleted transplantation in children. Construction of the TCRbeta library involved unique molecular identifiers. TCRdb passed the PCR reads through MiXCR, listing each CDR3 protein once. The sample contains about 580,000 distinct CDR3 sequences, more than 20% of which appear only once. The table lists this clonotype with a few counts. Germline values: CDR1 DFQATT, CDR2 SNEGSKA (reference sequence). This CDR3 has 15 amino acids. V was shortened by 3 bases and J by 0 bases, with 9 bases between the two germline ends.

The origin of this receptor is a boy under three years old who had a stem cell transplant for acute myeloid leukemia, so the T cells may come from the graft donor. J is TRBJ2-6 and V is TRBV20-1; D remains ambiguous. Material: PBMCs, mostly from graft donor cells, obtained 360 days after TCRalphabeta/CD19-depleted stem cell transplant. The CDR3 sequence: CSARPDTSGANVLTF. In DNA, the CDR3 is TGCAGTGCTAGGCCCGACACCTCTGGGGCCAACGTCCTGACTTTC.